Each of the 24 T cell receptor beta chains below was sequenced from the same sample in a study of T cells after yellow fever vaccination. TCRdb ran MiXCR on the 5' RACE reads and lists one entry per CDR3 protein. The data show 200,000 to 300,000 distinct CDR3 sequences, 5.5% to 8.5% seen once. Sequencing was performed on CD4+ T cells sorted from PBMCs, taken on the day of the yellow fever booster vaccination. The receptors derive from a young man who received the YFV17D yellow fever vaccine.

This clonotype turned up a few times. The rearrangement links TRBV19 to TRBJ1-2, with D perhaps TRBD1 (5 bases). This CDR3 has 15 residues. V lost 8 bases and J lost 4, with 20 bases in between. The germline CDR1 and CDR2 sequences are LNHDA and SQIVND (reference sequence). Here the CDR3 DNA reads TGTGCCAGTCGGGACGTGGAGGACGGACCCTATGGCTACACCTTC. Translation: CASRDVEDGPYGYTF.

This clonotype was seen ten or more times. This rearrangement joins TRBV12-3 or TRBV12-4 to TRBJ1-2, with 10 positions matching TRBD1. Trimming took 4 bases from V and 4 from J; bases not matched to a gene: 6. This CDR3 comprises 15 residues. CDR3 nucleotide sequence: TGTGCCAGCAGTTCTTGGACAGGGGGAATCTATGGCTACACCTTC. It is translated as CASSSWTGGIYGYTF.

This clonotype was recorded a few times. The CDR3: CASSPTSGKETQYF. The CDR3 region has the DNA TGCGCCAGCAGCCCGACTAGCGGGAAGGAGACCCAGTACTTC. The chain joins TRBV4-3 to TRBJ2-5; TRBD2 matches 11 bases. Germline CDR1 LGHNA, CDR2 YSLEER. The CDR3 runs to 14 residues. V dropped 4 bases and J dropped 5; count of bases not matched to a gene: 3.

The CDR3 DNA is TGCAGTGCTAAAGGTAACGAGCAGTACTTC. This encodes CSAKGNEQYF. This chain connects TRBV20-1 to TRBJ2-7, with D unresolved. This CDR3 region has 10 residues. Trimming removed 4 bases at V and 5 bases at J, with 6 bases between. CDR1 DFQATT and CDR2 SNEGSKA come from the germline V gene (reference sequence).

This clonotype was seen at least ten times. The chain's CDR3 is CASRFQGANYGYTF. In DNA form, the CDR3 reads TGTGCCAGCAGATTCCAGGGGGCTAACTATGGCTACACCTTC. The chain joins TRBV28 to TRBJ1-2, with 7 bases fitting TRBD1. V trimming: 6 bases; J trimming: 0 bases; junction bases outside the gene matches: 4. The CDR3 contains 14 residues. Germline V gene data show CDR1 as MDHEN and CDR2 as SYDVKM.

In its sample, this clonotype was seen a few times. Given a much more abundant clone one base away, this may be a read error. V and J are TRBV20-1 and TRBJ2-7; unclear D gene. This CDR3 comprises 11 residues. Trimming shortened V by 0 bases and J by 3 bases, and 3 bases separated the two germline ends. Per germline, CDR1 DFQATT and CDR2 SNEGSKA (reference sequence). The CDR3 bases are TGCAGTGCTAGAGATAACTACGAGCAGTACTTC. Its translation is CSARDNYEQYF.

This clonotype was observed a handful of times. This chain uses TRBV5-1 with TRBJ2-1; D might be TRBD2 (6 bases). The germline V gene has CDR1 SGHRS and CDR2 YFSETQ. This CDR3 region has 13 residues. Trimming stripped 4 bases from V and 7 bases from J, with 12 bases between. The CDR3 nucleotides are TGCGCCAGCAGCCCCCTGGGGGGAAATGAGCAGTTCTTC. It encodes CASSPLGGNEQFF.

In its sample, this clonotype was seen a few times. The CDR3 DNA is TGTGCCAGCAGCGTAGCGGCTAGCGGGAGTTTGCGTGAGCAGTACTTC. Encoded protein: CASSVAASGSLREQYF. This chain links TRBV9 with TRBJ2-7; TRBD2 matches at 10 bases. The J segment lost 7 bases and the V segment lost 0 bases, leaving 10 bases of the junction unmatched. CDR1 is SGDLS, CDR2 YYNGEE, per germline. The CDR3 loop spans 16 amino acids.

The gene calls are TRBV7-2 and TRBJ2-1; 8 positions match TRBD2. This CDR3 comprises 16 residues. The germline CDR1 and CDR2 sequences are SGHTA and FQGNSA. V was pared by 0 bases and J by 7 bases, with 8 bases of the junction left unmatched. CDR3 sequence reads: CASSLAPSGSSNEQFF. CDR3 coding DNA: TGTGCCAGCAGCTTAGCGCCCAGCGGGAGCTCGAATGAGCAGTTCTTC. Combining the CDR3 with reference TRBV7-2 and TRBJ2-1 gives the whole variable domain GAGVSQSPSNKVTEKGKDVELRCDPISGHTALYWYRQSLGQGLEFLIYFQGNSAPDKSGLPSDRFSAERTGGSVSTLTIQRTQQEDSAVYLCASSLAPSGSSNEQFFGPGTRLTVL.

The chain has TRBV7-9 and TRBJ2-7; D unresolved. Trimming stripped 2 bases from V and 8 bases from J, with 13 bases between. Germline lookup yields CDR1 SEHNR and CDR2 FQNEAQ (reference sequence). The CDR3 totals 13 residues. CDR3 sequence reads: CASSLKREDKQYF. CDR3 coding DNA: TGTGCCAGCAGCTTAAAAAGGGAAGATAAGCAGTACTTC. Looking up the rest from reference TRBV7-9 and TRBJ2-7 gives the full variable domain: DTGVSQNPRHKITKRGQNVTFRCDPISEHNRLYWYRQTLGQGPEFLTYFQNEAQLEKSRLLSDRFSAERPKGSFSTLEIQRTEQGDSAMYLCASSLKREDKQYFGPGTRLTVT.

To note about this clonotype: A junction boundary mismatches the germline segment, possibly from a read error. The chain joins TRBV25-1 to TRBJ2-2; 8 nucleotides align to TRBD1. CDR1 and CDR2 (germline): MGHDK, SYGVNS. This CDR3 contains 16 residues. The CDR3 DNA reads TGTGCCGGCAGTCCACGGGGGACAGGGAACACCGGGGAGCTGTTTTTT. Its translation: CAGSPRGTGNTGELFF. Looking up the rest from reference TRBV25-1 and TRBJ2-2 gives the full variable domain: EADIYQTPRYLVIGTGKKITLECSQTMGHDKMYWYQQDPGMELHLIHYSYGVNSTEKGDLSSESTVSRIRTEHFPLTLESARPSHTSQYLCAGSPRGTGNTGELFFGEGSRLTVL.

This clonotype was seen many times. V usage is TRBV30 and J usage is TRBJ2-3; 10 nucleotides line up with TRBD2. Germline trimming cut 4 bases from V and 4 bases from J; bases unmatched to any gene: 5. The CDR3 consists of 14 residues. Germline loops: CDR1 GTSNPN, CDR2 SVGIG (reference sequence). Written as DNA, the CDR3 is TGTGCCTGGAAGGCTAGCGGGAGTTCAGATACGCAGTATTTT. Protein: CAWKASGSSDTQYF. The full variable domain, in which reference TRBV30 and TRBJ2-3 provide the parts outside the CDR3, is SQTIHQWPATLVQPVGSPLSLECTVEGTSNPNLYWYRQAAGRGLQLLFYSVGIGQISSEVPQNLSASRPQDRQFILSSKKLLLSDSGFYLCAWKASGSSDTQYFGPGTRLTVL.

This clonotype was observed a handful of times. The chain combines TRBV12-3 or TRBV12-4 with TRBJ2-1; TRBD2 aligns across 7 bases. Germline trimming cut 6 bases from V and 10 bases from J; bases unmatched to any gene: 6. The CDR3 is made up of 12 amino acids. CDR3 sequence: CASRWGLSEQFF. DNA for the CDR3: TGTGCCAGCAGATGGGGACTATCAGAGCAGTTCTTC.

This clonotype was seen a few times. This chain connects TRBV11-2 to TRBJ2-2; D not resolved. Looked up from germline, CDR1 is SGHAT and CDR2 is FQNNGV. The germline V and J ends were trimmed by 2 bases and 1 base, with 17 bases remaining between them. The CDR3 has 18 amino acids. The CDR3 here is CASSLKVGGTMNTGELFF. The CDR3 nucleotides are TGTGCCAGCAGCTTAAAGGTTGGCGGTACTATGAACACCGGGGAGCTGTTTTTT.

The chain carries TRBV19 and TRBJ2-5, with 11 bases aligning to TRBD1. Germline V lookup: CDR1 LNHDA, CDR2 SQIVND (reference sequence). The CDR3 sequence is 17 residues long. The trim removed 6 bases at V and 7 bases at J, leaving 16 bases unmatched. The CDR3 loop reads CASSTTTGTGGRVTQYF. CDR3 coding DNA: TGTGCCAGTAGCACAACGACCGGGACAGGGGGTCGAGTGACCCAGTACTTC.

This clonotype came up many times. The CDR3 sequence is CASSLEGTANEKLFF. In DNA form, the CDR3 reads TGTGCCAGCAGCTTAGAGGGGACAGCCAATGAAAAACTGTTTTTT. V usage is TRBV7-9 and J usage is TRBJ1-4, with 7 nucleotides matching TRBD1. J gave up 5 bases and V 1 base, and 4 bases lay outside the gene matches. Looked up from germline, CDR1 is SEHNR and CDR2 is FQNEAQ (reference sequence). This CDR3 region has 15 residues.

This clonotype was seen repeatedly, ten times or more. V gene TRBV12-3 or TRBV12-4 combines with J gene TRBJ2-1; 10 bases line up with TRBD1. The CDR3 spans 15 residues. J gave up 7 bases and V 6 bases, and 9 bases lay outside the gene matches. CDR3 in DNA: TGTGCCAGCAGCACCGACAGGGGGCAGTGGAATGAGCAGTTCTTC. It yields the protein CASSTDRGQWNEQFF.

There are many counts of this clonotype. This chain joins TRBV27 and TRBJ2-7, with D tentatively TRBD1 (5 bases). Germline assignment: CDR1 MNHEY and CDR2 SMNVEV (reference sequence). V dropped 8 bases and J dropped 12 bases, with 17 bases sitting between them. This CDR3 contains 11 residues. The CDR3 DNA reads as TGTGCCAGCCAGCTCAGGACACAACTGTACTTC. Protein sequence: CASQLRTQLYF.

V and J are TRBV12-3 or TRBV12-4 and TRBJ2-1; 9 nucleotides align to TRBD2. The trim removed 5 bases at V and 6 bases at J, leaving 11 bases unmatched. The CDR3 is made up of 16 amino acids. This CDR3 reads CASSKSLAGIGNEQFF. CDR3 bases: TGTGCCAGCAGTAAGTCCCTAGCGGGAATCGGCAATGAGCAGTTCTTC.

This clonotype was detected many times. One end of the junction does not line up with germline, which may come from a read error. The rearrangement links TRBV12-3 or TRBV12-4 to TRBJ2-1; TRBD2 aligns across 8 bases. CDR3 size: 14 residues. The CDR3: CASRPSGSGTSVYF. Here the CDR3 DNA reads TGTGCCAGCAGACCTTCCGGATCCGGGACTAGTGTGTACTTC.

This clonotype was detected ten times or more. The V and J genes are TRBV5-6 and TRBJ1-5; D remains unclear. Trimming left V 4 bases short and J 0 bases short, with 8 bases between. The germline V gene encodes CDR1 SGHDT and CDR2 YYEEEE. This CDR3 contains 14 residues. The CDR3 loop reads CASSRRYSNQPQHF. The CDR3 DNA is TGTGCCAGCAGCCGACGGTATAGCAATCAGCCCCAGCATTTT.

This sequence joins TRBV27 and TRBJ1-1; D is undetermined. The V gene lost 2 bases and the J gene lost 3 bases, with 7 bases spanning the gap. CDR1 and CDR2 from the germline V gene are MNHEY and SMNVEV (reference sequence). This CDR3 region has 13 residues. For the CDR3, the DNA is TGTGCCAGCAGTTTACAAGAGGACACTGAAGCTTTCTTT. Its translation: CASSLQEDTEAFF.

This clonotype was found a few times. The chain carries TRBV20-1 and TRBJ1-2, with D hard to call. CDR1 and CDR2 from the germline V gene are DFQATT and SNEGSKA (reference sequence). The CDR3 has 12 amino acids. Trimming left V 5 bases short and J 8 bases short, with 15 bases between. The CDR3 DNA reads TGCAGTGCTGCGGATGGGGTGGGAGGCTACACCTTC. As protein: CSAADGVGGYTF.

The sample holds many counts of this clonotype. This chain links TRBV24-1 with TRBJ2-2, with D tentatively TRBD1 (8 bases). CDR1 is KGHDR, CDR2 SFDVKD, per germline. V was cut by 5 bases and J by 5 bases, with 14 bases left in between. This CDR3 spans 15 amino acids. The CDR3 bases are TGTGCCACCAGTGGTCACAGGGGGGGAACCGGGGAGCTGTTTTTT. Amino acid sequence: CATSGHRGGTGELFF.